What follows is one TCR beta chain and its context. Its antigen is currently unknown. This entry belongs to a study of shared clonotypes between healthy human individuals. Study-wide results and limits: Memory subsets generally showed smaller estimated richness than naive subsets did.

Method: immunoSEQ multiplex PCR; TCRdb's copy keeps in-frame clones and lacks some. Of about 1.1 million clones listed, around 77% were seen once; the top ten hold 0.89%. V shed 5 bases and J shed 4 bases, with 12 bases lying between them. The CDR3 extends over 13 amino acids. Germline CDR1 reads MDHEN; CDR2 reads SYDVKM. Sequenced sample: memory CD4+ T cells from PBMCs. The subset here: CD45RA-negative fraction. The chain carries TRBV28 and TRBJ2-7; D call uncertain. The TCR sequence derives from a man younger than 35 in good health. Some clones in this sample may be carry-over from other donors' samples. CDR3 sequence (DNA): TGTGCCAGCAGTCTTGGTAGCCCATACGAGCAGTACTTC. Translating gives CASSLGSPYEQYF. Together with reference TRBV28 and TRBJ2-7, the CDR3 gives the full variable domain: DVKVTQSSRYLVKRTGEKVFLECVQDMDHENMFWYRQDPGLGLRLIYFSYDVKMKEKGDIPEGYSVSREKKERFSLILESASTNQTSMYLCASSLGSPYEQYFGPGTRLTVT.